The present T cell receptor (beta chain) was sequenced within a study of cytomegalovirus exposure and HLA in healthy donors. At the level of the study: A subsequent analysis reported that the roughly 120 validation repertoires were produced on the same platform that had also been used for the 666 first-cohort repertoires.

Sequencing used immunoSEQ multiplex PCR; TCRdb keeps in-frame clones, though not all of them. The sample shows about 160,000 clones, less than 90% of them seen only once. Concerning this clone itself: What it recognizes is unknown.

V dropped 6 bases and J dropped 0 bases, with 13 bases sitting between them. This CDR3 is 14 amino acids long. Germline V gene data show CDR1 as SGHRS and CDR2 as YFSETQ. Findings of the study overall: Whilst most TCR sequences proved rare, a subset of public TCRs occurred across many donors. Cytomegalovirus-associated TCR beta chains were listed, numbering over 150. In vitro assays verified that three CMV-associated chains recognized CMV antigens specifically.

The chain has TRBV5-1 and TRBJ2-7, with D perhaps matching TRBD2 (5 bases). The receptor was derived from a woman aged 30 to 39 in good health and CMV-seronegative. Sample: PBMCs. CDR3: CASKASFSSYEQYF. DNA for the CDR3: TGCGCCAGCAAAGCTAGCTTCTCCTCCTACGAGCAGTACTTC.